The 20 T cell receptor beta chains listed next were all sequenced from one sample in a study of T-cell memory formation after mild COVID-19. One entry per CDR3 protein, called by TCRdb with MiXCR from the 5' RACE reads. The sample carries 300,000 to 400,000 distinct CDR3 sequences, more than 15% recorded once. The sequenced sample consisted of PBMCs or a T cell subset sorted from them (not recorded which). The receptor set was obtained from a man between 18 and 35 years old who had mild COVID-19 (a few samples of this study predate the infection). Cell type and time point are not known.

The chain employs TRBV6-2 or TRBV6-3 and TRBJ1-6; no clear D gene. The CDR3 has 14 residues. Trimming shortened V by 0 bases and J by 10 bases, and 10 bases separated the two germline ends. Germline loops: CDR1 MNHEY, CDR2 SVGEGT. The CDR3 loop is CASSYSGSGSPLHF. The DNA of the CDR3 is TGTGCCAGCAGTTACTCAGGGAGCGGATCACCCCTCCACTTT.

The chain combines TRBV19 with TRBJ2-3; tentatively, D is TRBD2 (6 bases). Trimming removed 5 bases at V and 1 base at J, with 13 bases between. The CDR3 runs to 15 residues. CDR1 is LNHDA and CDR2 is SQIVND in the germline V gene (reference sequence). CDR3 residues: CASSDPSGGTDTQYF. The CDR3 nucleotides are TGTGCCAGTAGTGACCCCTCGGGGGGCACAGATACGCAGTATTTT.

The V gene is TRBV15, the J gene TRBJ1-2, with D unresolved. Trimming took 0 bases from V and 4 from J, leaving 12 bases between them. Germline CDR1 is LNHNV and CDR2 is YYDKDF (reference sequence). The CDR3 totals 15 residues. DNA for the CDR3: TGTGCCACCAGCAGAGAGCGGGCGGGGAGCTATGGCTACACCTTC. Translated: CATSRERAGSYGYTF.

This rearrangement joins TRBV20-1 to TRBJ1-2; TRBD1 might be the D (5 bases). CDR1 and CDR2 (germline): DFQATT, SNEGSKA (reference sequence). The length of the CDR3 is 13 residues. Trimming stripped 7 bases from V and 0 bases from J, with 12 bases between. The CDR3 bases are TGCAGTGGAAGGGACGGGACTAACTATGGCTACACCTTC. It codes for CSGRDGTNYGYTF.

This clonotype was seen only a few times. V and J are TRBV29-1 and TRBJ2-7; D tentatively reads TRBD1 or TRBD2 (5 bases each). The CDR3 has 14 amino acids. CDR1 and CDR2 (germline): SQVTM, ANQGSEA. V gave up 4 bases and J gave up 3 bases, with 16 bases separating them. CDR3 coding DNA: TGCAGCGTTGGGGACGTCCAAAACGACTACGAGCAGTACTTC. Translated: CSVGDVQNDYEQYF.

This clonotype was seen a few times. The rearrangement links TRBV5-4 to TRBJ1-6; D ambiguous. This CDR3 comprises 18 residues. Germline CDR1 and CDR2: SGHNT and YYREEE (reference sequence). The V end was cut by 4 bases, the J end by 4 bases, with 21 bases between. CDR3 loop: CASSVEGFRRTYNSPLHF. In nucleotides, the CDR3 is TGTGCCAGCAGCGTGGAAGGGTTTCGCCGAACATATAATTCACCCCTCCACTTT.

The chain joins TRBV7-2 to TRBJ1-6, with a tentative D call TRBD1 (5 bases). The germline gives CDR1 SGHTA, CDR2 FQGNSA. This CDR3 has 14 amino acids. V lost 1 base to trimming and J lost 10 bases, with 11 bases between them. CDR3 protein: CASSLGGEGSPLHF. In nucleotides, the CDR3 is TGTGCCAGCAGCTTAGGGGGGGAGGGATCACCCCTCCACTTT.

Here the CDR3 DNA reads TGTGCCAGCAGCGCGACAGGGGGCTATGGCTACACCTTC. Residues: CASSATGGYGYTF. The V and J genes are TRBV7-3 and TRBJ1-2; 9 bases match TRBD1. Germline CDR1 is SGHTA and CDR2 is FQGTGA. After removal of 5 bases from V and 4 bases from J, the junction contained 2 bases not matched to a gene. The CDR3 extends over 13 amino acids.

This clonotype was picked up a small number of times. The chain recombines TRBV4-1 with TRBJ1-5; tentative D call: TRBD1 (6 bases). This CDR3 is built from 14 residues. V was cut by 3 bases and J by 2 bases, with 8 bases left in between. Germline loops: CDR1 MGHRA, CDR2 YSYEKL. The CDR3: CASSHQGRNQPQHF. The CDR3 nucleotides read TGCGCCAGCAGCCATCAGGGGCGCAATCAGCCCCAGCATTTT.

Only a few counts were recorded for this clonotype. One junction end disagrees with the germline gene, perhaps due to a read error. V and J are TRBV5-1 and TRBJ2-3, with D tentatively TRBD2 (5 bases). The length of the CDR3 is 15 residues. Per germline, CDR1 SGHRS and CDR2 YFSETQ. CDR3 DNA: TGCGCCAGCAGTTTGGACTCGACTAGCACAGATACGCAGTATTTT. It codes for CASSLDSTSTDTQYF.

This clonotype was counted only a few times. This chain connects TRBV3-1 to TRBJ2-5; TRBD1 matches at 8 bases. V lost 0 bases, J lost 3 bases, and 6 bases stayed unmatched. This CDR3 contains 16 residues. Per the germline V gene, CDR1 is LGHDT and CDR2 is YNNKEL (reference sequence). The CDR3 loop is CASSQESSGGEETQYF. CDR3 DNA: TGTGCCAGCAGCCAAGAGTCGTCAGGGGGCGAAGAGACCCAGTACTTC.

CDR3 amino acids: CASSPGSLGAFF. CDR3 nucleotide sequence: TGTGCCAGCAGCCCGGGGTCCCTTGGGGCTTTCTTT. This chain uses TRBV7-9 with TRBJ1-1; D is ambiguous. V was trimmed by 5 bases and J by 11 bases, leaving 15 bases between them. The CDR3 sequence is 12 residues long. Germline assignment: CDR1 SEHNR and CDR2 FQNEAQ (reference sequence).

As to this clonotype: A much larger clone differs from this one at a single base, so this may be a read error. This chain uses TRBV5-4 with TRBJ2-3; D may correspond to TRBD1 or TRBD2 (5 bases each). V was clipped by 4 bases and J by 0 bases, with 15 bases between them. The germline CDR1 and CDR2 sequences are SGHNT and YYREEE (reference sequence). This CDR3 has 16 residues. DNA of the CDR3: TGTGCCAGCAGCCGTCCGGGACGGCCTAGCACAGATACGCAGTATTTT. This encodes CASSRPGRPSTDTQYF.

The sample holds a few counts of this clonotype. This chain connects TRBV6-5 to TRBJ2-1; TRBD2 matches 7 bases. CDR3 length: 16 amino acids. Per germline, CDR1 MNHEY and CDR2 SVGAGI. J was trimmed by 4 bases and V by 5 bases; bases with no gene match: 11. This CDR3 reads CASSVAGAPPYNEQFF. CDR3 sequence (DNA): TGTGCCAGCAGTGTGGCGGGAGCTCCCCCTTACAATGAGCAGTTCTTC.

The gene calls are TRBV6-1 and TRBJ1-2, with D possibly matching TRBD1 (6 bases). Trimming shortened V by 3 bases and J by 4 bases, and 9 bases separated the two germline ends. Germline loops: CDR1 MNHNS, CDR2 SASEGT. The CDR3 extends over 13 amino acids. The CDR3 here is CASSEDRGYGYTF. The CDR3 nucleotides read TGTGCCAGCAGTGAGGACAGAGGCTATGGCTACACCTTC.

This clonotype was seen a few times. The V call is TRBV7-9, the J call TRBJ2-7; 13 nucleotides line up with TRBD2. V lost 1 base and J lost 4; bases outside the gene matches: 13. This CDR3 spans 19 amino acids. Germline V gene data show CDR1 as SEHNR and CDR2 as FQNEAQ (reference sequence). The CDR3 DNA reads as TGTGCCAGCAGCTTAGGCGTGGGACTAGCGGGGCCTAAAACTTACGAGCAGTACGTC. Translated, it gives CASSLGVGLAGPKTYEQYV.

The rearrangement joins TRBV4-3 to TRBJ1-5; D unclear. V lost 3 bases, J lost 7 bases, and 10 bases lay in between. The germline V gene encodes CDR1 LGHNA and CDR2 YSLEER. This CDR3 contains 13 residues. CDR3 amino acids: CASSHTTRQPQHF. The CDR3 DNA is TGCGCCAGCAGCCACACGACAAGGCAGCCCCAGCATTTT.

V usage is TRBV29-1 and J usage is TRBJ1-4; a weak D match, TRBD1 (5 bases). Germline lookup yields CDR1 SQVTM and CDR2 ANQGSEA. This CDR3 spans 14 amino acids. The V gene lost 5 bases and the J gene lost 2 bases, with 12 bases spanning the gap. CDR3 loop: CSVKLTETNEKLFF. The CDR3 DNA reads TGCAGCGTTAAACTGACAGAGACTAATGAAAAACTGTTTTTT.

The chain carries TRBV19 and TRBJ2-7; D might be TRBD2 (5 bases). The germline V and J ends were trimmed by 3 bases and 3 bases, with 12 bases remaining between them. This CDR3 has 14 amino acids. The V gene's germline CDR1 is LNHDA and CDR2 SQIVND (reference sequence). The chain's CDR3 is CASSMDLMNYEQYF. The DNA of the CDR3 is TGTGCCAGTAGTATGGACTTGATGAACTACGAGCAGTACTTC.

The chain links TRBV20-1 to TRBJ2-7, with 9 bases fitting TRBD2. The trim removed 3 bases at V and 2 bases at J, leaving 11 bases unmatched. Germline V gene lookup returns CDR1 DFQATT and CDR2 SNEGSKA (reference sequence). The CDR3 is 16 residues long. The CDR3 is CSAREPGLASPYEQYF. The CDR3 nucleotides are TGCAGTGCTAGGGAGCCTGGACTAGCGAGTCCCTACGAGCAGTACTTC.